Given below is one TCR beta chain in context. Its antigen is not identified. This sample was taken from a study of cytomegalovirus exposure and HLA in healthy donors. Trimming took off 4 bases at V and 2 bases at J, with 15 bases between the two ends. The CDR3 consists of 15 residues. Germline assignment: CDR1 SGDLS and CDR2 YYNGEE. Overall study findings and caveats: In a later analysis, parvovirus B19, influenza, CMV and Epstein-Barr virus appeared linked to several top co-occurrence clusters.

The PCR used 60 Vbeta and 13 Jbeta primers. Measured with immunoSEQ multiplex PCR; TCRdb has only the in-frame clones, and not every one. The top ten hold around 2% of the sample, which has about 160,000 clones, around 76% seen once. The receptor was derived from a female donor in good health and CMV-seronegative. Specimen: PBMCs. J is TRBJ1-2 and V is TRBV9; D gene ambiguous. Here the CDR3 DNA reads TGTGCCAGCAGCACCACCCCGGGGAGCAACTATGGCTACACCTTC. Protein product: CASSTTPGSNYGYTF.